This entry describes one TCR beta chain. The method was immunoSEQ multiplex PCR; TCRdb's version includes in-frame clones alone and lacks a portion of them. The data contain approximately 84,000 clones, 94% of them singletons. The entry originates in a study of T cell changes during pregnancy in multiple sclerosis. V was pared by 8 bases and J by 5 bases, with 10 bases between. CDR3 length: 11 amino acids. CDR1 and CDR2 (germline): SNHLY, FYNNEI. The sample here was peripheral blood, taken in the second trimester of pregnancy. The chain links TRBV2 to TRBJ2-7; D unresolved. The clonotype originates from a female donor in good health, enrolled as a control in a pregnancy study. CDR3 in DNA: TGTGCCAGCCTCGAGGTAAACGAGCAGTACTTC. Its protein product is CASLEVNEQYF.